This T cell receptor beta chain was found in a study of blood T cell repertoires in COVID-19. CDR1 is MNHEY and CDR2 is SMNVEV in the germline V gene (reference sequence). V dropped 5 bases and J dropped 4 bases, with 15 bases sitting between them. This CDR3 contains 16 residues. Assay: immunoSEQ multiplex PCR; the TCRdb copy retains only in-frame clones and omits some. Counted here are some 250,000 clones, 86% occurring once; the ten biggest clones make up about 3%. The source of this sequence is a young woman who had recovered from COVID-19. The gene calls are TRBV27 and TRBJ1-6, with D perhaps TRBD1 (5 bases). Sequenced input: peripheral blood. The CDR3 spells CASSPGGLGYNSPLHF. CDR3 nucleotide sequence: TGTGCCAGCAGTCCCGGGGGTCTTGGTTATAATTCACCCCTCCACTTT.